The rows below give T cell receptor beta chains drawn from one sample of a study of technical replicates of blood from a few donors. Data came from immunoSEQ multiplex PCR; TCRdb stores just in-frame clones and leaves some out. The sample lists 60,000 to 90,000 clones; approximately 96% were seen once. The sequenced sample consisted of T cells isolated from PBMCs. These receptor sequences come from a human donor in good health. The CDR3 runs from the conserved cysteine through the conserved F or W. A D gene is named only where the DNA matches it firmly. Only some rows state a clone size, as once, few, many or a class for expanded clones.

v_gene: TRBV11-2
d_gene: TRBD2
j_gene: TRBJ2-2
abundance: -
CDR3aa: CASRPIAGATGELFF
CDR3nt: TGTGCCAGCAGACCCATAGCGGGAGCGACCGGGGAGCTGTTTTTT

v_gene: TRBV5-4
d_gene: -
j_gene: TRBJ2-1
abundance: -
CDR3aa: CASRETRLRSSYNEQFF
CDR3nt: TGTGCCAGCAGGGAGACGCGGTTACGTAGCTCCTACAATGAGCAGTTCTTC

v_gene: TRBV4-1
d_gene: TRBD1
j_gene: TRBJ2-7
abundance: -
CDR3aa: CASSQVEGATYEQYF
CDR3nt: TGCGCCAGCAGCCAAGTCGAGGGGGCCACCTACGAGCAGTACTTC

v_gene: TRBV5-1
d_gene: TRBD1
j_gene: TRBJ2-7
abundance: once
CDR3aa: CASSLGDRWYEQYF
CDR3nt: TGCGCCAGCAGCTTGGGGGACAGGTGGTACGAGCAGTACTTC

v_gene: TRBV18
d_gene: TRBD1
j_gene: TRBJ2-1
abundance: once
CDR3aa: CASSPGQVRDEQFF
CDR3nt: TGTGCCAGCTCACCGGGACAGGTCCGGGATGAGCAGTTCTTC

v_gene: TRBV7-8
d_gene: -
j_gene: TRBJ1-1
abundance: -
CDR3aa: CASSQGNTEAFF
CDR3nt: TGTGCCAGCAGTCAGGGGAACACTGAAGCTTTCTTT

v_gene: TRBV19
d_gene: -
j_gene: TRBJ1-1
abundance: once
CDR3aa: CASSIGQGMNTEAFF
CDR3nt: TGTGCCAGTAGTATTGGTCAGGGTATGAACACTGAAGCTTTCTTT

v_gene: TRBV5-1
d_gene: TRBD1
j_gene: TRBJ1-1
abundance: -
CDR3aa: CASSLGTGGMDTEAFF
CDR3nt: TGCGCCAGCAGCTTGGGGACAGGGGGAATGGACACTGAAGCTTTCTTT

v_gene: TRBV18
d_gene: -
j_gene: TRBJ1-1
abundance: -
CDR3aa: CASSPRSGMNTEAFF
CDR3nt: TGTGCCAGCTCACCACGGTCAGGGATGAACACTGAAGCTTTCTTT

v_gene: TRBV13
d_gene: -
j_gene: TRBJ2-2
abundance: few
CDR3aa: CASSPTGELFF
CDR3nt: TGTGCCAGCAGCCCTACCGGGGAGCTGTTTTTT

v_gene: TRBV11-3
d_gene: -
j_gene: TRBJ1-4
abundance: -
CDR3aa: CASSRTGTNEKLFF
CDR3nt: TGTGCCAGCAGCCGGACCGGGACAAATGAAAAACTGTTTTTT